The following is a T cell receptor (beta chain) sequence with its context. As yet, its antigen is unknown. This sample stems from a study of cytomegalovirus exposure and HLA in healthy donors. As for the study in general: Around 80 million unique TCR sequences came from HLA-typed donors in an early release. There were around 390 genotyped donors. Of these, roughly 86% fell in the genetic ancestry cluster associated with self-reported Caucasian donors. Study results and caveats: TCR beta chain V- and J-gene trimming was linked, in a later analysis, to a missense variant in DCLRE1C. Previously analyzed data showed that most TCR beta V segments were productive at a frequency of about 90% or about 30%.

CDR1 is SEHNR and CDR2 is FQNEAQ in the germline V gene (reference sequence). The CDR3 consists of 16 residues. The V gene lost 1 base and the J gene lost 6 bases, with 19 bases spanning the gap. The PCR made use of 60 Vbeta and 13 Jbeta primers. The repertoire was sequenced with immunoSEQ multiplex PCR; TCRdb's copy has only in-frame clones and lacks some. The sample contains roughly 110,000 clones, over 75% of which appear only once. Sequences were obtained from PBMCs. This sequence was found in a man in his thirties or forties in good health and CMV-seronegative. V is TRBV7-9 and J is TRBJ2-7; D possibly corresponds to TRBD2 (6 bases). The CDR3 coding sequence is TGTGCCAGCAGCTTAGTCGACGGGAGTCCCTCCCGCGAGCAGTACTTC. It is translated as CASSLVDGSPSREQYF. The variable domain in full, with the rest retrieved from reference TRBV7-9 and TRBJ2-7, is DTGVSQNPRHKITKRGQNVTFRCDPISEHNRLYWYRQTLGQGPEFLTYFQNEAQLEKSRLLSDRFSAERPKGSFSTLEIQRTEQGDSAMYLCASSLVDGSPSREQYFGPGTRLTVT.